A single sample is the source of the 21 T cell receptor beta chains below, sequenced in a study of CD8 T cells in ankylosing spondylitis. TCRdb passed the 5' RACE reads through MiXCR, listing each CDR3 protein once. Of more than 150,000 distinct CDR3 sequences detected, roughly 13% appear once; the ten largest clones hold roughly 11%. The sequenced material came from blood, either unsorted or a sorted T cell fraction (not recorded which). These receptors were taken from a female donor with ankylosing spondylitis or in good health (not recorded which).

This clonotype was seen repeatedly, ten times or more. V gene TRBV20-1 combines with J gene TRBJ1-2, with TRBD1 matching 10 bases. V shed 3 bases, J shed 7 bases, and the junction held 8 bases outside the gene matches. CDR3 size: 14 residues. Germline V CDR1 and CDR2: DFQATT, SNEGSKA (reference sequence). CDR3 amino acids: CSASHLTGGSGYTF. The CDR3 coding sequence is TGCAGTGCTAGCCACTTGACAGGGGGCAGTGGCTACACCTTC.

J is TRBJ2-1 and V is TRBV5-1, with 14 bases identical to TRBD2. Trimming took 4 bases from V and 7 from J; bases not matched to a gene: 7. CDR1 SGHRS and CDR2 YFSETQ come from the germline V gene. CDR3 length: 16 residues. The CDR3 spells CASSGGLAGVGNEQFF. In nucleotides, the CDR3 is TGCGCCAGCAGCGGGGGACTAGCGGGAGTAGGAAATGAGCAGTTCTTC.

This clonotype was counted at least ten times. The J gene is TRBJ2-3, the V gene TRBV5-1; the D call may be TRBD1 or TRBD2 (5 bases each). The germline V gene encodes CDR1 SGHRS and CDR2 YFSETQ. The CDR3 loop spans 13 amino acids. The germline V and J ends were trimmed by 7 bases and 3 bases, with 12 bases remaining between them. In DNA, the CDR3 is TGCGCCAGCTCACGGGGCGGAACAGATACGCAGTATTTT. Its translation is CASSRGGTDTQYF.

The genes are TRBV14 and TRBJ1-5, with a possible D match to TRBD1 (5 bases). This CDR3 contains 19 residues. V dropped 4 bases and J dropped 3 bases, with 25 bases sitting between them. Germline V gene sequence: CDR1 SGHDN, CDR2 FVKESK. The CDR3 protein is CASSRRGSMGPSNNQPQHF. In DNA, the CDR3 is TGTGCCAGCAGCCGGAGGGGATCGATGGGGCCCAGCAACAATCAGCCCCAGCATTTT.

This clonotype was seen only a few times. This rearrangement joins TRBV21-1 to TRBJ2-4; TRBD1 is the table's D call and was not checked against the DNA. TRBV21-1 is a recognized pseudogene. CDR3 length: 18 amino acids. The CDR3 nucleotides read TGTGCCAGCAGTCTCCGGGGGTCCCTGACAGCCCCGGTGGGCATTCAGTACTTC. Translating gives CASSLRGSLTAPVGIQYF.

On this clonotype itself: Being one base from a much bigger clone, this may be a read error. The CDR3, as DNA: TGTGCCGGCTCACCATTACGACTAGCGGGAGGGAATGAGCAGTTCTTC. Protein: CAGSPLRLAGGNEQFF. V is TRBV18 and J is TRBJ2-1; TRBD2 agrees at 14 bases. CDR1 KGHSH and CDR2 LQKENI come from the germline V gene. The CDR3 loop spans 16 amino acids.

The table lists this clonotype with many counts. The chain uses TRBV11-3 and TRBJ2-5; 10 bases map to TRBD1. Germline V gives CDR1 SGHNT, CDR2 YENEEA. Trimming at V came to 5 bases and at J to 5 bases, leaving 5 bases not matched to a gene. This CDR3 region has 14 residues. The CDR3 sequence: CASSPDRGGETQYF. The CDR3 nucleotides read TGTGCCAGCAGCCCGGACAGGGGGGGGGAGACCCAGTACTTC.

The chain combines TRBV30 with TRBJ2-1; the D gene is possibly TRBD1 (6 bases). Germline CDR1 GTSNPN, CDR2 SVGIG (reference sequence). With 5 bases removed from V and 3 bases from J, the gap between germline ends came to 14 bases. The CDR3 extends over 14 amino acids. The CDR3 nucleotides read TGTGCCTGGGATTCGGGACAAGACTACAATGAGCAGTTCTTC. Its protein product is CAWDSGQDYNEQFF.

With regard to this clonotype: One end of the junction is discordant with germline, which a read error may explain. The rearrangement joins TRBV29-1 to TRBJ1-1, with TRBD1 matching over 7 bases. The germline V gene has CDR1 SQVTM and CDR2 ANQGSEA. This CDR3 spans 14 amino acids. CDR3 in amino acids: CSIEDPRGHTEAFF. DNA of the CDR3: TGCAGCATTGAGGACCCAAGGGGGCACACTGAAGCTTTCTTT.

The chain uses TRBV20-1 and TRBJ2-7; 7 positions agree with TRBD1. Germline CDR1 and CDR2: DFQATT and SNEGSKA (reference sequence). V gave up 5 bases and J gave up 0 bases; unmatched junction bases: 7. The CDR3 loop spans 14 amino acids. In DNA form, the CDR3 reads TGCAGTGCTGAAAGGGGGCGTTTCTCCTACGAGCAGTACTTC. This gives the protein CSAERGRFSYEQYF.

The table lists this clonotype with a few counts. This chain links TRBV3-1 with TRBJ2-2; perhaps D is TRBD1 or TRBD2 (6 bases each). V lost 10 bases and J 1 base, leaving 16 bases between the germline ends. The V gene's germline CDR1 is LGHDT and CDR2 YNNKEL (reference sequence). The CDR3 is 15 residues long. The CDR3 sequence: CATGGGRGNTGELFF. The CDR3 coding sequence is TGTGCCACAGGAGGGGGGCGGGGGAACACCGGGGAGCTGTTTTTT.

The table lists this clonotype with many counts. The genes are TRBV11-3 and TRBJ2-2; no clear D. The CDR3 is 16 residues long. Trimming left V 0 bases short and J 4 bases short, with 12 bases between. Looked up from germline, CDR1 is SGHNT and CDR2 is YENEEA. The CDR3 region has the DNA TGTGCCAGCAGCTTAGAAACTGTCAGTTTCACCGGGGAGCTGTTTTTT. Residues: CASSLETVSFTGELFF.

This clonotype showed up just a few times. The genes are TRBV7-2 and TRBJ2-1; 7 bases are shared with TRBD2. This CDR3 comprises 17 residues. Germline CDR1 and CDR2: SGHTA and FQGNSA. The V segment lost 1 base and the J segment 5 bases; nucleotides outside the gene matches: 11. The CDR3 DNA follows: TGTGCCAGCAGCTTAGTCTCGGGGGAGGGCCCCCACAATGAGCAGTTCTTC. It codes for CASSLVSGEGPHNEQFF.

This clonotype was seen repeatedly, ten times or more. This CDR3 is CASSLEEFTLLTF. As DNA, the CDR3 is TGTGCCAGCAGCTTAGAGGAGTTCACCCTCCTGACTTTC. The chain links TRBV7-2 to TRBJ2-6; D gene unclear. Germline V gene data show CDR1 as SGHTA and CDR2 as FQGNSA. V lost 1 base to trimming and J lost 14 bases, with 12 bases between them. The CDR3 sequence is 13 residues long.

In regard to this clonotype: This sequence may be a read error, since a much larger clone differs from it by one base. The rearrangement joins TRBV20-1 to TRBJ1-2, with D possibly TRBD1 on 6 matching bases. Germline CDR1 is DFQATT and CDR2 is SNEGSKA (reference sequence). The CDR3 is made up of 14 amino acids. V was cut by 3 bases and J by 5 bases, with 16 bases left in between. CDR3 protein: CSARRPGHIYGYTF. CDR3 nucleotides: TGCAGTGCTAGGCGACCGGGACATATATATGGCTACACCTTC.

This clonotype has at least ten counts. This chain links TRBV28 with TRBJ2-7; D is unresolved. Germline CDR1 MDHEN, CDR2 SYDVKM. V lost 1 base and J 7 bases, leaving 14 bases between the germline ends. The CDR3 extends over 14 amino acids. In DNA, the CDR3 is TGTGCCAGCAGTTTATCTCAAGGCCCCAGTGAGCAGTACTTC. Its translation is CASSLSQGPSEQYF.

This clonotype has a count of ten or more. CDR3 region: CSARDMRREVGELFF. DNA for the CDR3: TGCAGTGCTAGAGATATGAGGCGGGAGGTCGGAGAGCTGTTTTTT. The rearrangement uses TRBV20-1 and TRBJ2-2; TRBD2 matches 8 bases. CDR1 is DFQATT and CDR2 is SNEGSKA in the germline V gene (reference sequence). V was clipped by 0 bases and J by 11 bases; unmatched bases: 11. CDR3 length: 15 residues.

This clonotype was found many times. The chain is built from TRBV7-2 and TRBJ2-7; the D gene is possibly TRBD2 (5 bases). Germline CDR1 SGHTA, CDR2 FQGNSA. The CDR3 totals 14 residues. V was shortened by 0 bases and J by 3 bases, with 9 bases between the two germline ends. The CDR3 region is CASSLAGDDYEQYF. The CDR3 DNA follows: TGTGCCAGCAGCTTAGCGGGAGATGACTACGAGCAGTACTTC.

This clonotype was recorded many times. V and J are TRBV5-1 and TRBJ1-5; D call uncertain. Germline CDR1 and CDR2: SGHRS and YFSETQ. Trimming removed 4 bases at V and 4 bases at J, with 15 bases between. This CDR3 has 15 residues. The CDR3 reads CASSPDGRENQPQHF. The CDR3 DNA is TGCGCCAGCAGCCCAGACGGACGGGAGAATCAGCCCCAGCATTTT.

This clonotype came up a few times. The V call is TRBV4-2, the J call TRBJ2-7; D is ambiguous. V was clipped by 1 base and J by 4 bases, with 8 bases between them. The CDR3 runs to 13 residues. Germline V gene sequence: CDR1 LGHNA, CDR2 YNFKEQ. The CDR3 region is CASSQASQYEQYF. The CDR3 nucleotides are TGTGCCAGCAGCCAAGCCAGCCAATACGAGCAGTACTTC.

The genes are TRBV28 and TRBJ2-1; D not certain. The CDR3 is 11 residues long. The germline CDR1 and CDR2 sequences are MDHEN and SYDVKM. V was pared by 5 bases and J by 12 bases, with 11 bases between. The CDR3, as DNA: TGTGCCAGCAGTCCCGGACGCGCGCAGTTCTTC. Translation gives CASSPGRAQFF.